This passage covers 18 T cell receptor beta chains from one sample sequenced in a study of monozygotic twins with inflammatory bowel disease. TCRdb re-analyzed the 5' RACE reads; it lists each CDR3 protein once, without DNA. Found here are fewer than 450,000 distinct CDR3 sequences; the top ten clones hold around 2.6%. The source material was blood. All receptors derive from a human donor with ulcerative colitis or Crohn's disease, or a healthy co-twin of an affected twin (not recorded which).

The chain has TRBV6-1 and TRBJ2-7; TCRdb lists TRBD2, though no DNA is available to test this call. Looked up from germline, CDR1 is MNHNS and CDR2 is SASEGT. The CDR3 loop spans 14 amino acids. CDR3 region: CASSRAHVAYEQYF.

This sequence joins TRBV12-3 or TRBV12-4 and TRBJ2-1; TCRdb's D call, TRBD2, is unchecked because there is no DNA. This CDR3 spans 14 amino acids. The CDR3 loop reads CASTWAGGQNEQFF.

The chain employs TRBV9 and TRBJ2-7; TCRdb reports TRBD1, a call that lacks DNA to check it against. Germline V gene sequence: CDR1 SGDLS, CDR2 YYNGEE. The CDR3 has 16 residues. The chain's CDR3 is CASSTTQGGRVNEQYF.

The chain combines TRBV6-5 with TRBJ2-1; TCRdb calls TRBD1, which cannot be checked without DNA. The CDR3 spans 14 residues. Germline-derived CDR1 and CDR2 are MNHEY and SVGAGI. CDR3 protein: CASSYATGYNEQFF.

J is TRBJ2-1 and V is TRBV5-6. The CDR3 spans 13 residues. CDR1 SGHDT and CDR2 YYEEEE come from the germline V gene. CDR3: CASSVGTFNEQFF.

The J gene is TRBJ2-7, the V gene TRBV28. CDR1 is MDHEN and CDR2 is SYDVKM in the germline V gene. The CDR3 runs to 13 residues. The chain's CDR3 is CASSLATRDEQYF. The full variable domain, with the rest looked up from reference TRBV28 and TRBJ2-7, is DVKVTQSSRYLVKRTGEKVFLECVQDMDHENMFWYRQDPGLGLRLIYFSYDVKMKEKGDIPEGYSVSREKKERFSLILESASTNQTSMYLCASSLATRDEQYFGPGTRLTVT.

The CDR3 loop is CSAWDGGNNEQFF. V is TRBV20-1 and J is TRBJ2-1; TCRdb picks TRBD2, but there is no DNA to check that call. The CDR3 sequence is 13 residues long. Germline V gene lookup returns CDR1 DFQATT and CDR2 SNEGSKA (reference sequence).

The chain has TRBV20-1 and TRBJ2-7. CDR3 length: 15 residues. Germline CDR1 reads DFQATT; CDR2 reads SNEGSKA (reference sequence). The CDR3 reads CSARDGRGRSYEQYF.

The rearrangement joins TRBV5-1 to TRBJ2-3. Germline V gene data show CDR1 as SGHRS and CDR2 as YFSETQ. This CDR3 has 15 amino acids. CDR3 amino acids: CASSLEEISTDTQYF.

The genes are TRBV7-9 and TRBJ2-3. The V gene's germline CDR1 is SEHNR and CDR2 FQNEAQ (reference sequence). The CDR3 sequence is 14 residues long. CDR3 in amino acids: CASSFVGDTDTQYF.

The CDR3 reads CASSLAGGVGYEQYF. The chain has TRBV7-2 and TRBJ2-7; TCRdb picks TRBD2, but there is no DNA to check that call. Germline V lookup: CDR1 SGHTA, CDR2 FQGNSA. This CDR3 comprises 15 residues. Variable domain in full (rest from reference TRBV7-2 and TRBJ2-7): GAGVSQSPSNKVTEKGKDVELRCDPISGHTALYWYRQSLGQGLEFLIYFQGNSAPDKSGLPSDRFSAERTGGSVSTLTIQRTQQEDSAVYLCASSLAGGVGYEQYFGPGTRLTVT.

The chain employs TRBV4-1 and TRBJ1-1; the TCRdb D gene call, TRBD1, has no DNA to confirm it. Germline V gene sequence: CDR1 MGHRA, CDR2 YSYEKL. CDR3 length equals 14 residues. CDR3 sequence: CASSQAGVNTEAFF.

This CDR3 reads CASSFAGTGNIQYF. The chain links TRBV12-3 or TRBV12-4 to TRBJ2-4; TCRdb names TRBD1, which stays unverified in the absence of DNA. The CDR3 runs 14 residues.

The V and J genes are TRBV5-1 and TRBJ2-7; absent DNA, TCRdb's TRBD2 call cannot be checked. CDR1 and CDR2 from the germline V gene are SGHRS and YFSETQ. CDR3 length equals 12 residues. CDR3 region: CATRAEGLEQYF.

The chain uses TRBV24-1 and TRBJ2-1; the D call of TRBD2 rests on TCRdb alone, since no DNA is present to check it. This CDR3 contains 15 residues. Germline CDR1 KGHDR, CDR2 SFDVKD. The CDR3 loop is CATSGGGLSYNEQFF.

V and J are TRBV7-2 and TRBJ1-6. The germline V gene has CDR1 SGHTA and CDR2 FQGNSA. The CDR3 loop spans 15 amino acids. The CDR3 protein is CASSPESSYNSPLHF.

This rearrangement joins TRBV20-1 to TRBJ1-2; the TCRdb call, TRBD1, lacks DNA for checking. This CDR3 has 12 amino acids. Looked up from germline, CDR1 is DFQATT and CDR2 is SNEGSKA (reference sequence). The CDR3 here is CSAIGTGGSYTF.

V is TRBV6-2 or TRBV6-3 and J is TRBJ1-5. Germline assignment: CDR1 MNHEY and CDR2 SVGEGT. This CDR3 region has 16 residues. This CDR3 is CASSYTVGLRDQPQHF.